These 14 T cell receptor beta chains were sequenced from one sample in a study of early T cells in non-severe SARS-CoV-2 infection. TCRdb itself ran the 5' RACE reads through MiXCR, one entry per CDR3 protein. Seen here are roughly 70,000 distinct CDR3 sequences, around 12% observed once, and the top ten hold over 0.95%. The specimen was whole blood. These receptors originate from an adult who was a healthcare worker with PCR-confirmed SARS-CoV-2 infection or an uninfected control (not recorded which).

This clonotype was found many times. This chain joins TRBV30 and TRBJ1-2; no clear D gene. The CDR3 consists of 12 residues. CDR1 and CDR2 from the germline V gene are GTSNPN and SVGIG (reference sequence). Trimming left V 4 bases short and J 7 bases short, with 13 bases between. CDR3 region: CAWTGPSGGYTF. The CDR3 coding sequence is TGTGCCTGGACCGGACCCTCGGGTGGCTACACCTTC.

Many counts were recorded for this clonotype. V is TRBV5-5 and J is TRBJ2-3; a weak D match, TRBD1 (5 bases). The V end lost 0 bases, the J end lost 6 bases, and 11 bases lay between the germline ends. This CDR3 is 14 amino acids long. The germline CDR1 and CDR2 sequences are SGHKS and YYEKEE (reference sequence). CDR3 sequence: CASSLGGFGDTQYF. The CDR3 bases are TGTGCCAGCAGCTTGGGGGGCTTTGGGGATACGCAGTATTTT.

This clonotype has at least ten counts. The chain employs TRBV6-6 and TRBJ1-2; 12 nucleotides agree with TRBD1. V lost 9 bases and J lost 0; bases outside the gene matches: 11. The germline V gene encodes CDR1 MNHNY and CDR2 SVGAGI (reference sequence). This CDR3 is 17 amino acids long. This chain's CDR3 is CASSPGQGAKANYGYTF. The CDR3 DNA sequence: TGTGCCAGTTCACCGGGACAGGGGGCGAAAGCTAACTATGGCTACACCTTC.

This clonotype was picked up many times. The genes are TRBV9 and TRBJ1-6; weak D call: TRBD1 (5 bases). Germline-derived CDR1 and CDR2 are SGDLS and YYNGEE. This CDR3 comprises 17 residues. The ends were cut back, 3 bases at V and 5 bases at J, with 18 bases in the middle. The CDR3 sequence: CASSGPAIGANNSPLHF. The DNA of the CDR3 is TGTGCCAGCAGCGGACCAGCCATAGGGGCCAATAATTCACCCCTCCACTTT. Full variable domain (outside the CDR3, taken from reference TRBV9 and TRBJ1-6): DSGVTQTPKHLITATGQRVTLRCSPRSGDLSVYWYQQSLDQGLQFLIQYYNGEERAKGNILERFSAQQFPDLHSELNLSSLELGDSALYFCASSGPAIGANNSPLHFGNGTRLTVT.

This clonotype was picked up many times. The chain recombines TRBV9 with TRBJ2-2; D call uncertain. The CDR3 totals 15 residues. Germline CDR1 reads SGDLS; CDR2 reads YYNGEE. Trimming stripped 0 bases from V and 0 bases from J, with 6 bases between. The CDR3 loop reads CASSVATTNTGELFF. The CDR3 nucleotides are TGTGCCAGCAGCGTAGCGACAACGAACACCGGGGAGCTGTTTTTT.

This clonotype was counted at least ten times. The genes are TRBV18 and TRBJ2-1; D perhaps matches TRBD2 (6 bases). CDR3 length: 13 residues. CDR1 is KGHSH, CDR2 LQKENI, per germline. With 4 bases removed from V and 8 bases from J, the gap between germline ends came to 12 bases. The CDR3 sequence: CASSQTSVHEQFF. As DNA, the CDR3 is TGTGCCAGCTCACAGACTAGTGTCCATGAGCAGTTCTTC.

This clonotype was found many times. DNA for the CDR3: TGTGCCAGCTCACCACCGAACCAAGAGACCCAGTACTTC. Its translation is CASSPPNQETQYF. This rearrangement joins TRBV18 to TRBJ2-5; D gene unclear. There are 13 residues in the CDR3. The germline gives CDR1 KGHSH, CDR2 LQKENI. Trimming stripped 0 bases from V and 0 bases from J, with 2 bases between.

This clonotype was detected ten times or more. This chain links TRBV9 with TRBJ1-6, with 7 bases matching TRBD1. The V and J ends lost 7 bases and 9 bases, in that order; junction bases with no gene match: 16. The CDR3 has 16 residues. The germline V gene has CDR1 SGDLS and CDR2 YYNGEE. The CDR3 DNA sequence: TGTGCCAGCGGAACGACAGGGAGTAGAAGCAGTTCACCCCTCCACTTT. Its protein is CASGTTGSRSSSPLHF. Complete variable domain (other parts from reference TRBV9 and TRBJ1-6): DSGVTQTPKHLITATGQRVTLRCSPRSGDLSVYWYQQSLDQGLQFLIQYYNGEERAKGNILERFSAQQFPDLHSELNLSSLELGDSALYFCASGTTGSRSSSPLHFGNGTRLTVT.

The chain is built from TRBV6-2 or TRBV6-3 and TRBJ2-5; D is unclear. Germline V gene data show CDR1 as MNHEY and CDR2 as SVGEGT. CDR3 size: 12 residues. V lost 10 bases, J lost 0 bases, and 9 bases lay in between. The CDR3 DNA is TGTGCCACCTCGAGGTACCAAGAGACCCAGTACTTC. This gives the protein CATSRYQETQYF.

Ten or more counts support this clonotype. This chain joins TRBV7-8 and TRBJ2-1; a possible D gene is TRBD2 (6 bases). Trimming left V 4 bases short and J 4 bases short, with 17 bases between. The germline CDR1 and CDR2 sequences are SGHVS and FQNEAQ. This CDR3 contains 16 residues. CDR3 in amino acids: CASSSAGGYPYNEQFF. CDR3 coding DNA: TGTGCCAGCAGCTCTGCTGGGGGGTACCCTTACAATGAGCAGTTCTTC.

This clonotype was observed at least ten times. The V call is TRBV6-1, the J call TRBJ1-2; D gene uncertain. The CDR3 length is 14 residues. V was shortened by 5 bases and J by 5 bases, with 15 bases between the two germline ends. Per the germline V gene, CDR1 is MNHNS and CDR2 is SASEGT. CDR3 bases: TGTGCCAGCAGTTCCACTACGGGGAGGTATGGCTACACCTTC. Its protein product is CASSSTTGRYGYTF.

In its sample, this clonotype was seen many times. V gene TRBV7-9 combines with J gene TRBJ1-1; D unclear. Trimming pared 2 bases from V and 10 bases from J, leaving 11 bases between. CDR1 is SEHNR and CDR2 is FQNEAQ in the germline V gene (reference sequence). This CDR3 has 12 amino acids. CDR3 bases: TGTGCCAGCAGCTTAAGTTCCCTGGGAGCTTTCTTT. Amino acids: CASSLSSLGAFF.

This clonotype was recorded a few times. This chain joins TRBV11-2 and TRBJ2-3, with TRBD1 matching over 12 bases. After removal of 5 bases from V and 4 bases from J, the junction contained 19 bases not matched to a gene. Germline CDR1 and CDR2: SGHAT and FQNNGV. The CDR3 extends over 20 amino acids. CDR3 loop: CASSHYLYSRDRGRADTQYF. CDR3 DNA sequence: TGTGCCAGCAGCCATTATCTCTATTCACGGGACAGGGGGCGAGCAGATACGCAGTATTTT.

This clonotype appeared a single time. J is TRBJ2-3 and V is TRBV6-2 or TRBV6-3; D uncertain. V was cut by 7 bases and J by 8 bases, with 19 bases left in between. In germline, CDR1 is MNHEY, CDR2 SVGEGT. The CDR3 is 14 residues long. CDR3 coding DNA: TGTGCCAGCACTATCGATGGACCTACTGGTACGCAGTATTTT. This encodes CASTIDGPTGTQYF.